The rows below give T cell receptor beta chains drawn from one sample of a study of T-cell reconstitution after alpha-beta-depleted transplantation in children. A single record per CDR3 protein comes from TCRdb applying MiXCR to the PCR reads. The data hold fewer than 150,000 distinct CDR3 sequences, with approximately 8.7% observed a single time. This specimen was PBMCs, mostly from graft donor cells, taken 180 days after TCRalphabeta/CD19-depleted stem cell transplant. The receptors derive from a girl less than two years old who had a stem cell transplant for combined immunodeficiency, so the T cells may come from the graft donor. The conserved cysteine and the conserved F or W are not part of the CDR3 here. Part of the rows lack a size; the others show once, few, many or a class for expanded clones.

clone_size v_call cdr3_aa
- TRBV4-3 ASSQADPGYEQY
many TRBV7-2 ASSLPGRRFSGNTIY
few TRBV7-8 ASSFGSQGSTQPQH
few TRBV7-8 ASSLEIGGAAYEQY
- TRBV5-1 ASSLGDRVISTDTQY
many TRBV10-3 AISEARQGSGANVLT
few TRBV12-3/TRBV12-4 ASSPAQGARTEAF
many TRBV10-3 AISGDRETQY
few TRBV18 ASSPLEDEKLF
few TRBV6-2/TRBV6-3 ARQDSPLH
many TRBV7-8 ASSLSVNTEAF
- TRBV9 ASSVESLGLANNEQF
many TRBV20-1 SARSGGRAKNIQY
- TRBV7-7 ASTLGREWANEQF
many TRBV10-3 ATVVGGVGGWQY
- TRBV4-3 ASSQEILGQGVEQY
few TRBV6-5 ASSYNQGGNSPLH
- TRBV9 ASSVAREGNSPLH
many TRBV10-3 AISVGGPTGFQETQY
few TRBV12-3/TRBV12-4 ASSLGLFGIYNEQF
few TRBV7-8 ASSLGERKTGELF
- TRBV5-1 ASSLVGGQVYEQY
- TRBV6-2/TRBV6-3 ASSRTAYQETQY
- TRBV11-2 ASSIRLAGADTQY
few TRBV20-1 SAGDRANQPQH
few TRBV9 ASSVSVTRNEQF
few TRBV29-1 SVAGTQIYEQY
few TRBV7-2 ASSSTGGNSPLH
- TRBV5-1 ASSLDPGAQY
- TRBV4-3 ASSQDTGTEGNTIY
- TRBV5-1 ASSLGQPQNTGELF
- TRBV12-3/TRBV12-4 ASSPDGEYGYT
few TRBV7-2 ASSQRELSYEQY
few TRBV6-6 ASSYGLKTAKNQPQH
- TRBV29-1 SVGGRAKAGYT
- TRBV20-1 SARKNRGANTEAF
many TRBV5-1 ASSWGQARPNEKLF
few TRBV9 ASSSIGDRPWAGANVLT
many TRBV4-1 ASSQAGLSYEQY
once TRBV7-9 ASSLDVNNEQF
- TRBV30 AWSNNRAGTQY
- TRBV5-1 ASSLTGWIYNEQF
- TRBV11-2 ASSLGVGSETQY
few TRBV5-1 ASSLAPSGIDAYEQY
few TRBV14 ASSLLGGRSYNEQF
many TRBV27 ASSTVPISEAF
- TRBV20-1 SASPLRAAYT
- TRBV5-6 ASSFWGPRSTDTQY
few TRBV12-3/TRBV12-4 ASSSQGYLVEQF
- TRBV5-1 ASSLAESGANVLT
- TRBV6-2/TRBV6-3 ASSYLQGGGYT
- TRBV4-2 ASSQGARLNTEAF
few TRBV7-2 ASSLGDTTNEKLF
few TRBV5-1 ASSKSTGRDTEAF